Shown below are 32 T cell receptor beta chains from a single sample sequenced in a study of cytomegalovirus exposure and HLA in healthy donors. PCR involved 60 Vbeta and 13 Jbeta primers. Some clones are missing from TCRdb's copy, which holds only in-frame ones; the method was immunoSEQ multiplex PCR. The sample has about 190,000 clones, about 13% seen once; the top ten hold under 10%. Source material: PBMCs. The receptor source for this set is a man in his fifties in good health and CMV-seropositive.

The gene calls are TRBV11-3 and TRBJ2-7; D remains unclear. The V and J ends lost 0 bases and 3 bases respectively, with 21 bases between them. The germline gives CDR1 SGHNT, CDR2 YENEEA. This CDR3 is built from 18 residues. In DNA, the CDR3 is TGTGCCAGCAGCTTAGAACGTGTGTGTTCAGTACCACACTACGAGCAGTACGTC. Protein: CASSLERVCSVPHYEQYV.

This clone was seen more than once but under ten times. The V gene is TRBV7-2, the J gene TRBJ1-4; D is unresolved. Deletions cut 2 bases from V and 5 bases from J, with 12 bases between. The CDR3 is 15 residues long. CDR1 and CDR2 (germline): SGHTA, FQGNSA. Here the CDR3 DNA reads TGTGCCAGCAGCTTACCGGGGTCAGAGAATGAAAAACTGTTTTTT. Encoded protein: CASSLPGSENEKLFF.

This clone showed up just a few times. The chain joins TRBV7-9 to TRBJ1-1, with TRBD1 as a possible D gene (6 bases). CDR3 length: 14 amino acids. CDR1 is SEHNR and CDR2 is FQNEAQ in the germline V gene (reference sequence). The V end was cut by 1 base, the J end by 2 bases, with 8 bases between. The CDR3, as DNA: TGTGCCAGCAGCTTAGACAGGGTAAACACTGAAGCTTTCTTT. Translating it yields CASSLDRVNTEAFF.

The V gene is TRBV2, the J gene TRBJ2-3; TRBD2 agrees at 12 bases. Per the germline V gene, CDR1 is SNHLY and CDR2 is FYNNEI. J was trimmed by 6 bases and V by 11 bases; bases with no gene match: 3. There are 12 residues in the CDR3. The CDR3 nucleotides are TGTGCCTCAGGGACTAGCGGGGATACGCAGTATTTT. It is translated as CASGTSGDTQYF.

This clone was counted between two and nine times. The chain has TRBV6-5 and TRBJ1-1; a weak D match, TRBD1 (5 bases). V lost 4 bases, J lost 1 base, and 13 bases lay in between. Looked up from germline, CDR1 is MNHEY and CDR2 is SVGAGI. This CDR3 region has 15 residues. The CDR3 DNA reads as TGTGCCAGCAGTTTCTCCGGGACTGCGAACACTGAAGCTTTCTTT. This codes for CASSFSGTANTEAFF.

The chain has TRBV21-1 and TRBJ2-1; the table's D call of TRBD2 was not tested on the DNA. TRBV21-1 is a pseudogene locus. The CDR3 consists of 21 residues. CDR3 nucleotide sequence: TGTGCCAGCAGCAAAAGAAGGGCCCCAGACACCACAGCGGGGGGGTACAATGAGCAGTTCTTC. As protein: CASSKRRAPDTTAGGYNEQFF.

The genes are TRBV4-3 and TRBJ2-1; 12 nucleotides match TRBD2. The J segment lost 4 bases and the V segment lost 4 bases, leaving 5 bases of the junction unmatched. CDR1 is LGHNA, CDR2 YSLEER, per germline. The CDR3 sequence is 16 residues long. The CDR3 is CASSLALAGGYNEQFF. In DNA, the CDR3 is TGCGCCAGCAGCCTCGCCCTAGCGGGGGGGTACAATGAGCAGTTCTTC.

This sequence joins TRBV4-2 and TRBJ1-6; TRBD1 might be the D (5 bases). The V end lost 2 bases, the J end lost 8 bases, and 13 bases lay between the germline ends. CDR1 and CDR2 (germline): LGHNA, YNFKEQ. The CDR3 consists of 15 residues. CDR3 in amino acids: CASSQSSVGDSPLHF. In DNA, the CDR3 is TGTGCCAGCAGCCAAAGCAGTGTAGGGGATTCACCCCTCCACTTT.

The J gene is TRBJ2-7, the V gene TRBV6-7, with 9 nucleotides matching TRBD1. TRBV6-7 belongs to the ORF category, with a function that is uncertain. CDR3 length: 16 residues. V shed 8 bases, J shed 1 base, and the junction held 12 bases outside the gene matches. The CDR3 DNA is TGTGCCAGCTGGGGACGCCGGGACAGGGCTTCCTACGAGCAGTACGTC. It translates to CASWGRRDRASYEQYV.

The chain couples TRBV6-1 to TRBJ2-5; no definite D call. Trimming took off 1 base at V and 2 bases at J, with 8 bases between the two ends. The CDR3 has 14 amino acids. Per germline, CDR1 MNHNS and CDR2 SASEGT. Here the CDR3 DNA reads TGTGCCAGCAGTGAAGAAATGGCTCAAGAGACCCAGTACTTC. It translates to CASSEEMAQETQYF.

The table lists this clone with a few counts. This chain joins TRBV29-1 and TRBJ1-2, with a tentative D call TRBD1 (6 bases). Trimming cost V 6 bases and J 8 bases, with 16 bases left between them. This CDR3 contains 12 residues. Germline-derived CDR1 and CDR2 are SQVTM and ANQGSEA. The chain's CDR3 is CSVVQGNQGYTF. CDR3 DNA: TGCAGCGTGGTACAGGGAAATCAGGGCTACACCTTC.

This clone was picked up a small number of times. The CDR3 sequence: CASRRLGTEAFF. The DNA for the CDR3 is TGTGCCAGCAGACGACTGGGCACTGAAGCTTTCTTT. The V call is TRBV6-5, the J call TRBJ1-1; no clear D gene. Per the germline V gene, CDR1 is MNHEY and CDR2 is SVGAGI. V dropped 6 bases and J dropped 4 bases, with 9 bases sitting between them. CDR3 size: 12 residues.

This clone was seen a handful of times. The J gene is TRBJ1-5, the V gene TRBV2; D remains ambiguous. CDR1 and CDR2 from the germline V gene are SNHLY and FYNNEI. The V and J ends lost 6 bases and 1 base respectively, with 7 bases between them. This CDR3 comprises 13 residues. As DNA, the CDR3 is TGTGCCAGCAGGGGCAGGAGCAATCAGCCCCAGCATTTT. It encodes CASRGRSNQPQHF. Looking up the rest from reference TRBV2 and TRBJ1-5 gives the full variable domain: EPEVTQTPSHQVTQMGQEVILRCVPISNHLYFYWYRQILGQKVEFLVSFYNNEISEKSEIFDDQFSVERPDGSNFTLKIRSTKLEDSAMYFCASRGRSNQPQHFGDGTRLSIL.

This clone has a handful of counts. This chain's CDR3 is CASSLQAQGVKSSYEQYF. Here the CDR3 DNA reads TGCGCCAGCAGCCTTCAGGCCCAGGGGGTGAAGAGCTCCTACGAGCAGTACTTC. The rearrangement joins TRBV4-3 to TRBJ2-7; 7 positions agree with TRBD1. This CDR3 has 18 residues. The ends lost 4 bases at V and 0 bases at J; junction bases unmatched: 15. Germline V CDR1 and CDR2: LGHNA, YSLEER.

This clone was detected only a few times. A read error may produce the germline difference seen at one junction end. The rearrangement joins TRBV4-3 to TRBJ2-1; 7 bases match TRBD2. In germline, CDR1 is LGHNA, CDR2 YSLEER. There are 16 residues in the CDR3. The CDR3 DNA follows: TGCGCCAGCAGCAAAGACGGCGTAAGCGGGGTCAATGAGCAGTTCTTC. As protein: CASSKDGVSGVNEQFF.

This clone was detected a few times. The rearrangement uses TRBV30 and TRBJ2-3; D is unclear. The germline gives CDR1 GTSNPN, CDR2 SVGIG (reference sequence). V lost 1 base and J lost 4, with 3 bases in between. The CDR3 extends over 11 amino acids. CDR3 DNA sequence: TGTGCCTGGAGTGGAGCAGATACGCAGTATTTT. Its translation is CAWSGADTQYF.

There are a few counts of this clone. The V and J genes are TRBV5-6 and TRBJ1-2; 8 bases align to TRBD1. J gave up 6 bases and V 2 bases, and 15 bases lay outside the gene matches. The CDR3 loop spans 17 amino acids. Germline assignment: CDR1 SGHDT and CDR2 YYEEEE. The CDR3 here is CASSLGGATGVAHGYTF. CDR3 nucleotides: TGTGCCAGCAGCTTAGGAGGCGCGACAGGGGTTGCACATGGCTACACCTTC. The variable domain in full, completed from reference TRBV5-6 and TRBJ1-2, reads DAGVTQSPTHLIKTRGQQVTLRCSPKSGHDTVSWYQQALGQGPQFIFQYYEEEERQRGNFPDRFSGHQFPNYSSELNVNALLLGDSALYLCASSLGGATGVAHGYTFGSGTRLTVV.

The chain joins TRBV5-6 to TRBJ2-7, with TRBD1 matching over 11 bases. Germline V gives CDR1 SGHDT, CDR2 YYEEEE. The length of the CDR3 is 14 residues. The ends lost 5 bases at V and 5 bases at J; junction bases unmatched: 6. The CDR3 DNA is TGTGCCAGCAGTTATGGACAGGGGGCAAACGAGCAGTACTTC. Translated, it gives CASSYGQGANEQYF.

This rearrangement joins TRBV13 to TRBJ1-6, with 7 bases fitting TRBD1. Germline assignment: CDR1 PRHDT and CDR2 FYEKMQ (reference sequence). The CDR3 has 15 residues. Losses at the gene ends were 7 bases for V and 7 bases for J; bases not matched to a gene: 10. CDR3 loop: CASTQGTVNNSPLHF. In nucleotides, the CDR3 is TGTGCCAGCACCCAGGGGACAGTCAACAATTCACCCCTCCACTTT.

The chain uses TRBV12-5 and TRBJ1-6; TRBD1 might be the D (6 bases). CDR1 is LGHNT, CDR2 FRNRAP, per germline. Trimming pared 1 base from V and 10 bases from J, leaving 11 bases between. The length of the CDR3 is 14 residues. CDR3 region: CASGLGQVNSPLHF. The DNA of the CDR3 is TGTGCTAGTGGTTTGGGACAGGTAAACTCACCCCTCCACTTT. Using reference TRBV12-5 and TRBJ1-6 for the parts outside the CDR3, the full variable domain is DARVTQTPRHKVTEMGQEVTMRCQPILGHNTVFWYRQTMMQGLELLAYFRNRAPLDDSGMPKDRFSAEMPDATLATLKIQPSEPRDSAVYFCASGLGQVNSPLHFGNGTRLTVT.

The rearrangement joins TRBV2 to TRBJ1-2; D not certain. The CDR3 has 15 amino acids. Germline CDR1 and CDR2: SNHLY and FYNNEI. The ends were cut back, 7 bases at V and 4 bases at J, with 19 bases in the middle. The CDR3 DNA is TGTGCCAGCACCCAGGAGTCCGGGAGCTCCTATGGCTACACCTTC. Its protein product is CASTQESGSSYGYTF.

This chain connects TRBV7-2 to TRBJ2-3; 9 positions match TRBD1. Germline V lookup: CDR1 SGHTA, CDR2 FQGNSA. The V gene end was trimmed by 5 bases and the J gene end by 6 bases; junction bases not matched to a gene: 9. The CDR3 totals 15 residues. As DNA, the CDR3 is TGTGCCAGCAGCGGTCCGGGACAGGGCGGGGATACGCAGTATTTT. It translates to CASSGPGQGGDTQYF.

This chain uses TRBV6-1 with TRBJ2-2; the D gene is possibly TRBD2 (5 bases). Germline CDR1 MNHNS, CDR2 SASEGT. The CDR3 spans 13 residues. Trimming cost V 7 bases and J 3 bases, with 9 bases left between them. CDR3 DNA: TGTGCCAGCACCGGGGTGGACACCGGGGAGCTGTTTTTT. This sequence encodes CASTGVDTGELFF.

This clone turned up a few times. Other DNA sequences in the same sample also yield this CDR3. This chain joins TRBV5-1 and TRBJ1-6; 7 positions agree with TRBD1. The CDR3 contains 16 residues. Unmatched junction bases numbered 8, after V lost 3 bases and J lost 5 bases. The germline V gene encodes CDR1 SGHRS and CDR2 YFSETQ. The chain's CDR3 is CASSSSLTGNNSPLHF. CDR3 nucleotides: TGCGCCAGCAGCTCCTCACTGACAGGGAATAATTCACCCCTCCACTTT.

This clone has a handful of counts. The gene calls are TRBV5-4 and TRBJ1-4; D remains ambiguous. Between the trimmed V and J ends, which lost 0 bases and 5 bases, there was a span of 11 bases. Germline V gene lookup returns CDR1 SGHNT and CDR2 YYREEE (reference sequence). The length of the CDR3 is 15 residues. CDR3 coding DNA: TGTGCCAGCAGCTTGGGACCAGGAACCAATGAAAAACTGTTTTTT. Translation gives CASSLGPGTNEKLFF.

The table lists this clone with a few counts. The chain joins TRBV7-9 to TRBJ1-6; TRBD1 aligns across 7 bases. CDR3 length: 15 residues. J was trimmed by 5 bases and V by 5 bases; bases with no gene match: 6. The germline V gene encodes CDR1 SEHNR and CDR2 FQNEAQ (reference sequence). DNA for the CDR3: TGTGCCAGCAGCGCCAGCAGGGGGAATAATTCACCCCTCCACTTT. Its protein is CASSASRGNNSPLHF.

In its sample, this clone was seen a few times. The chain is built from TRBV5-4 and TRBJ2-3; the match to TRBD1 covers 8 bases. Germline CDR1 and CDR2: SGHNT and YYREEE (reference sequence). This CDR3 is 13 amino acids long. Trimming at V came to 3 bases and at J to 4 bases, leaving 1 base not matched to a gene. The CDR3 loop reads CASSSDRADTQYF. The CDR3 DNA follows: TGTGCCAGCAGCTCGGACAGGGCAGATACGCAGTATTTT.

This clone was found a few times. The chain is built from TRBV9 and TRBJ2-5, with 10 bases lining up with TRBD2. Germline-derived CDR1 and CDR2 are SGDLS and YYNGEE. CDR3 length equals 14 residues. Unmatched junction bases numbered 3, after V lost 0 bases and J lost 7 bases. This CDR3 reads CASSVVASGGTQYF. CDR3 in DNA: TGTGCCAGCAGCGTAGTGGCTAGCGGGGGGACCCAGTACTTC.

This clone came up a few times. This chain uses TRBV4-1 with TRBJ2-5; the D gene is possibly TRBD1 (7 bases). The CDR3 sequence is 15 residues long. The ends were cut back, 1 base at V and 1 base at J, with 10 bases in the middle. Germline assignment: CDR1 MGHRA and CDR2 YSYEKL. CDR3 bases: TGCGCCAGCAGCCAAGTTCAGGGGGGCCAAGAGACCCAGTACTTC. Protein product: CASSQVQGGQETQYF.

CDR3 loop: CSARRQGEAFF. The CDR3 DNA is TGCAGTGCTAGGCGGCAGGGTGAAGCTTTCTTT. This chain links TRBV20-1 with TRBJ1-1, with D possibly TRBD1 on 5 matching bases. The ends were cut back, 3 bases at V and 7 bases at J, with 9 bases in the middle. CDR3 length equals 11 residues. Germline V gene lookup returns CDR1 DFQATT and CDR2 SNEGSKA (reference sequence).

The chain links TRBV6-5 to TRBJ1-6, with D possibly TRBD1 on 6 matching bases. Deletions cut 10 bases from V and 9 bases from J, with 22 bases between. The germline gives CDR1 MNHEY, CDR2 SVGAGI. The CDR3 runs to 15 residues. For the CDR3, the DNA is TGTGCCACCAGGAAGGCGCAGGGGAGAAGTTCACCCCTCCACTTT. Protein product: CATRKAQGRSSPLHF.

A few counts support this clone. The V and J genes are TRBV5-1 and TRBJ2-5; 9 bases are a match to TRBD2. With V trimmed by 0 bases and J by 4 bases, 7 bases remained unmatched. The CDR3 covers 16 residues. Germline V gene lookup returns CDR1 SGHRS and CDR2 YFSETQ. CDR3 nucleotide sequence: TGCGCCAGCAGCTTGGAGCGGGGGGCCGAGGGAGAGACCCAGTACTTC. This codes for CASSLERGAEGETQYF.